This TCR beta chain was identified during a study of kidney transplant recipient with SARS-CoV-2 infection. J lost 5 bases, V lost 4 bases, and 6 bases had no gene match. This CDR3 contains 14 residues. Germline CDR1 and CDR2: MNHEY and SVGEGT. At least ten counts were recorded for this clonotype. TCRdb re-called the reads through MiXCR, storing one row per CDR3 protein. Of 200,000 to 300,000 distinct CDR3 sequences detected, 25% to 35% appear once; the ten largest clones hold roughly 7.3%. The sample in question was a blood sample, obtained at baseline and on day 111 from a kidney transplant recipient. This TCR was recovered from a male patient in his thirties who had COVID-19 and was a kidney transplant recipient. Certain T cells may be donor cells from the graft. The chain links TRBV6-2 or TRBV6-3 to TRBJ1-1, with 8 bases lining up with TRBD1. The CDR3 sequence: CASSSGQGWTEAFF. In nucleotides, the CDR3 is TGTGCCAGCAGTTCCGGACAGGGATGGACTGAAGCTTTCTTT.